These T cell receptor beta chains were read from a single sample in a study of identical twins' blood T cells. From the 5' RACE reads, TCRdb called clonotypes with MiXCR, one entry per CDR3 protein. The data show a few hundred thousand distinct CDR3 sequences, about 28% seen once. Material: PBMCs. The receptors were gathered from a woman aged 18 to 55 in good health. CDR3s include the opening cysteine and the closing phenylalanine or tryptophan. Rows may omit the clone size; those that give it use once, few, many or a size class.

v_gene | abundance | CDR3aa
TRBV12-5 | - | CASGGLGRGEQFF
TRBV19 | - | CASSPLWTEGETQYF
TRBV29-1 | - | CSATMQGAVGELFF
TRBV5-1 | - | CASSLEGRGTNEKLFF
TRBV4-3 | few | CASSQTGTSIYEQFF
TRBV29-1 | - | CSVAYRFSGNTIYF
TRBV28 | few | CASRSAFFRGEQYF
TRBV2 | - | CASSEHQGGYEAFF
TRBV14 | - | CASSVVGGPSEQFF
TRBV6-5 | few | CASRRFRQGDTEAFF
TRBV5-1 | - | CASSPAGDMNTEAFF
TRBV7-9 | - | CASSLALGRSYGYTF
TRBV12-3/TRBV12-4 | - | CASDPEAFF
TRBV18 | many | CASSPDLNTEAFF
TRBV12-3/TRBV12-4 | - | CASSFEQRSPLHF
TRBV5-1 | - | CASSLDPSGPSYNEQFF
TRBV24-1 | - | CATSGGTSYNDQFF
TRBV27 | - | CAIGLYSGNEKLFF
TRBV20-1 | few | CSARDSRISGANYGYTF
TRBV20-1 | - | CSAPPGGLSEQFF
TRBV20-1 | few | CSAGAQQGNTIYF
TRBV27 | - | CASPSRYEQYF
TRBV20-1 | - | CSARALVRAPDTQYF
TRBV10-3 | few | CAISESSPTGYYNEQFF
TRBV12-3/TRBV12-4 | - | CASRVTGEFGYTF
TRBV7-9 | few | CASSPTGFGYTF
TRBV5-1 | many | CASSLARNTEAFF
TRBV10-3 | - | CAISESEEWNQETQYF
TRBV6-2/TRBV6-3 | many | CASSYLLGHEQYF
TRBV6-6 | many | CASSQRTGTDTQYF
TRBV29-1 | - | CSVKTGTGNQPQHF
TRBV6-2/TRBV6-3 | many | CASSYSLHSLQETQYF
TRBV29-1 | many | CSAQDRGSADTQYF
TRBV2 | few | CASSDRRLQFF
TRBV19 | few | CASSSGTGGYNEQFF
TRBV2 | few | CASSAPGQLNEKLFF
TRBV2 | many | CASILRQGVQPQHF
TRBV29-1 | few | CSVGLAGRYEQYF
TRBV7-2 | few | CASSAQPISGSSDTQYF
TRBV6-5 | - | CASSSWDRAGNEQFF
TRBV4-1 | - | CASSQEWTGGFSGELFF
TRBV6-2/TRBV6-3 | - | CATVGAPFDYGYTF
TRBV5-6 | few | CASSFRGSNGYTF
TRBV20-1 | - | CSASPLQTGDTEAFF
TRBV5-6 | - | CASSSGRLYGYTF
TRBV20-1 | few | CSALAGTGGAEAFF
TRBV29-1 | - | CSVERQVRDTQYF
TRBV11-2 | - | CASILGGASVVDTQYF
TRBV5-1 | many | CASSLGTANTEAFF
TRBV28 | few | CASSLRINYGYTF
TRBV12-3/TRBV12-4 | - | CASRRLAGGQETQYF
TRBV5-1 | few | CASSLAGEPVGEQFF
TRBV3-1 | few | CASSQDPGAVVADTQYF